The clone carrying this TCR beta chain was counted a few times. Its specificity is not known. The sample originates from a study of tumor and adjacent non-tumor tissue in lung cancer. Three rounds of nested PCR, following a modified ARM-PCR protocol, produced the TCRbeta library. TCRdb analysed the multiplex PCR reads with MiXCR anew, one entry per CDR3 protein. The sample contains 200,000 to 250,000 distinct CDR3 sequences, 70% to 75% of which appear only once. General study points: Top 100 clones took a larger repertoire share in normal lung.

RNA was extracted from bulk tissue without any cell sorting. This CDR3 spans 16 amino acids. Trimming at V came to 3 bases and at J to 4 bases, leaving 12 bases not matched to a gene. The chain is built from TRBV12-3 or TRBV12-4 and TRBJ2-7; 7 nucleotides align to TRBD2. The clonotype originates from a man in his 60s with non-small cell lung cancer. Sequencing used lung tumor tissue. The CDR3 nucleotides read TGTGCCAGCAGTTTTCCGATTTCAGCGGGGAGTTACGAGCAGTACTTC. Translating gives CASSFPISAGSYEQYF.